The entry below gives a single T cell receptor (beta chain) sequence along with its context. This CDR3 spans 18 amino acids. Germline CDR1 is SGHRS and CDR2 is YFSETQ. Trimming removed 5 bases from V and 0 bases from J, with 22 bases in between. The data stem from a study of blood T cell repertoires in COVID-19. Per the study methods: Quantification of nucleated cells was approximated via reference gene primer amplification. The repertoire was sequenced with immunoSEQ multiplex PCR; TCRdb's copy has only in-frame clones and lacks some. That table supplies the V and J calls and clone size; D and trimming were determined from the DNA. The sample yields roughly 200,000 clones, approximately 85% seen once. Residents of around 24 US areas, aged roughly 18 to 90 years, made up the participants. Categorization into cohorts depended on clinical history that participants reported.

The sample comprised PBMCs or T cells enriched from blood (not recorded which). This chain links TRBV5-1 with TRBJ2-3; D call uncertain. This clonotype originated in a woman in her twenties or thirties who had recovered from COVID-19. The CDR3 is CASRKASEAAYSTDTQYF. The CDR3 DNA is TGCGCCAGCAGAAAGGCGTCTGAGGCAGCGTATAGCACAGATACGCAGTATTTT.